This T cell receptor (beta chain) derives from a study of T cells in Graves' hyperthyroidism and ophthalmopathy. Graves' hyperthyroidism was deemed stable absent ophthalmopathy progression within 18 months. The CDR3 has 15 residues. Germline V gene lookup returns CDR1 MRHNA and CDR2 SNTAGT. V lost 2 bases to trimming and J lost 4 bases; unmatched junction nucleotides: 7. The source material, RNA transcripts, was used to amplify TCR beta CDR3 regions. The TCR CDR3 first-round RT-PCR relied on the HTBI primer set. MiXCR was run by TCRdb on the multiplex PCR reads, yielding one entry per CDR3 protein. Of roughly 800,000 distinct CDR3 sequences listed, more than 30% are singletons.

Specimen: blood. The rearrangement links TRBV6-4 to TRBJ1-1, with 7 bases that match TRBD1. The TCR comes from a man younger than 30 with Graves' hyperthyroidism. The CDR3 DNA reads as TGTGCCAGCAGTGACCAGGGGGGGGGGAGCACTGAAGCTTTCTTT. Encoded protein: CASSDQGGGSTEAFF.